The next 2 T cell receptor beta chains were all read from a single sample in a study of T cells in Graves' hyperthyroidism and ophthalmopathy. RNA transcripts were the template for amplifying TCR beta CDR3 regions. The TCR CDR3 first-round RT-PCR relied on the HTBI primer set. TCRdb independently ran MiXCR on the multiplex PCR reads; one entry per CDR3 protein. The table lists hundreds of thousands of distinct CDR3 sequences, about 14% of them singletons. The sample comprised blood. The origin of the receptors is a woman in her late teens or twenties with Graves' hyperthyroidism.

V gene TRBV5-6 combines with J gene TRBJ2-2; 7 bases are a match to TRBD1. Germline loops: CDR1 SGHDT, CDR2 YYEEEE. The V and J ends lost 1 base and 1 base, in that order; junction bases with no gene match: 4. The CDR3 has 16 amino acids. The CDR3 reads CASSLRGLLNTGELFF. In DNA, the CDR3 is TGTGCCAGCAGCTTGAGGGGGCTTTTGAACACCGGGGAGCTGTTTTTT.

This sequence joins TRBV25-1 and TRBJ2-7, with TRBD1 identical over 7 bases. CDR1 and CDR2 (germline): MGHDK, SYGVNS. With 3 bases clipped from V and 3 bases from J, the junction kept 8 bases outside the gene matches. There are 15 residues in the CDR3. The CDR3 nucleotides read TGTGCCAGCAGTGAGCCTGGGACAGAGGTCTACGAGCAGTACTTC. Translated, it gives CASSEPGTEVYEQYF.